The rows below give T cell receptor beta chains drawn from one sample of a study of OX40 agonist ivuxolimab in advanced cancers. Profiled with immunoSEQ multiplex PCR; TCRdb holds only in-frame clones, not every one. The repertoire holds 100,000 or so clones, with around nine tenths as singletons. The sequencing used CD4+ or CD8+ T cells sorted from blood, collected in a trial of the OX40 agonist ivuxolimab. The receptors shown here come from an adult with an advanced solid tumor such as melanoma, head and neck, liver or kidney cancer. CDR3s include the opening cysteine and the closing phenylalanine or tryptophan. Fields, in order: clone size, J gene, V gene, CDR3 length, D gene, CDR3 protein, CDR3 DNA. D genes are given only for firm matches. Expanded clones get a size class; other rows say once, few or many, or leave the size out.

clone_size: once
j_call: TRBJ1-2
v_call: TRBV27
cdr3_length: 16
d_call: TRBD1
cdr3_aa: CASSFGGGQGGYGYTF
cdr3_nt: TGTGCCAGCAGTTTTGGAGGTGGACAGGGGGGATATGGCTACACCTTC

clone_size: -
j_call: TRBJ2-3
v_call: TRBV11-2
cdr3_length: 15
d_call: -
cdr3_aa: CASSFGTTGTDTQYF
cdr3_nt: TGTGCCAGCAGCTTCGGCACAACTGGCACAGATACGCAGTATTTT

clone_size: -
j_call: TRBJ2-1
v_call: TRBV7-6
cdr3_length: 14
d_call: -
cdr3_aa: CASSLIGANNEQFF
cdr3_nt: TGTGCCAGCAGCTTAATCGGGGCTAACAATGAGCAGTTCTTC

clone_size: -
j_call: TRBJ1-5
v_call: TRBV23-1
cdr3_length: 15
d_call: -
cdr3_aa: CASPQWGGENQPQHF
cdr3_nt: TGCGCCAGCCCCCAATGGGGGGGGGAAAATCAGCCCCAGCATTTT

clone_size: -
j_call: TRBJ1-1
v_call: TRBV7-3
cdr3_length: 13
d_call: -
cdr3_aa: CASSITRETEAFF
cdr3_nt: TGTGCCAGCAGCATCACAAGAGAAACTGAAGCTTTCTTT

clone_size: -
j_call: TRBJ2-7
v_call: TRBV19
cdr3_length: 14
d_call: -
cdr3_aa: CASSITYTGGEQYF
cdr3_nt: TGTGCCAGTAGTATCACCTACACAGGCGGCGAGCAGTACTTC

clone_size: -
j_call: TRBJ2-1
v_call: TRBV4-1
cdr3_length: 16
d_call: -
cdr3_aa: CASSQVPGSSYNEQFF
cdr3_nt: TGCGCCAGCAGCCAAGTCCCAGGGAGCTCCTACAATGAGCAGTTCTTC

clone_size: -
j_call: TRBJ2-3
v_call: TRBV6-6
cdr3_length: 12
d_call: -
cdr3_aa: CASRAVRGTQYF
cdr3_nt: TGTGCCAGCAGAGCAGTCAGAGGTACGCAGTATTTT

clone_size: -
j_call: TRBJ2-2
v_call: TRBV13
cdr3_length: 15
d_call: -
cdr3_aa: CASSLTRAGTGELFF
cdr3_nt: TGTGCCAGCAGCTTAACGCGGGCCGGCACCGGGGAGCTGTTTTTT

clone_size: -
j_call: TRBJ2-7
v_call: TRBV18
cdr3_length: 14
d_call: -
cdr3_aa: CASSPGLRIYEQYF
cdr3_nt: TGTGCCAGCTCACCAGGGCTGAGAATCTACGAGCAGTACTTC

clone_size: -
j_call: TRBJ2-7
v_call: TRBV7-2
cdr3_length: 14
d_call: TRBD1
cdr3_aa: CASSLTTGGYEQYF
cdr3_nt: TGTGCCAGCAGCTTGACGACAGGGGGCTACGAGCAGTACTTC

clone_size: -
j_call: TRBJ2-1
v_call: TRBV28
cdr3_length: 16
d_call: -
cdr3_aa: CASSPSTLYLYNEQFF
cdr3_nt: TGTGCCAGCAGTCCCTCGACCCTCTACCTATACAATGAGCAGTTCTTC

clone_size: -
j_call: TRBJ2-2
v_call: TRBV10-3
cdr3_length: 13
d_call: TRBD1
cdr3_aa: CAMGQGPTGELFF
cdr3_nt: TGTGCCATGGGACAGGGTCCAACCGGGGAGCTGTTTTTT

clone_size: -
j_call: TRBJ2-7
v_call: TRBV7-3
cdr3_length: 18
d_call: TRBD2
cdr3_aa: CASSLRSGGLAGSHEQYF
cdr3_nt: TGTGCCAGCAGCTTACGGTCCGGAGGGCTAGCGGGATCTCACGAGCAGTACTTC

clone_size: -
j_call: TRBJ2-5
v_call: TRBV7-6
cdr3_length: 15
d_call: -
cdr3_aa: CASSSSSGIQETQYF
cdr3_nt: TGTGCCAGCAGCTCCAGTTCCGGGATCCAAGAGACCCAGTACTTC

clone_size: -
j_call: TRBJ1-3
v_call: TRBV28
cdr3_length: 14
d_call: TRBD1
cdr3_aa: CASSPTGGGNTIYF
cdr3_nt: TGTGCCAGCAGCCCAACAGGGGGCGGAAACACCATATATTTT

clone_size: -
j_call: TRBJ2-7
v_call: TRBV7-6
cdr3_length: 13
d_call: -
cdr3_aa: CASSFERGYEQYF
cdr3_nt: TGTGCCAGCAGCTTTGAACGGGGGTACGAGCAGTACTTC

clone_size: -
j_call: TRBJ2-2
v_call: TRBV5-1
cdr3_length: 12
d_call: -
cdr3_aa: CASSLGIGELFF
cdr3_nt: TGCGCCAGCAGCTTGGGAATCGGGGAGCTGTTTTTT

clone_size: -
j_call: TRBJ2-5
v_call: TRBV28
cdr3_length: 14
d_call: -
cdr3_aa: CASSLMKGLETQYF
cdr3_nt: TGTGCCAGCAGTTTGATGAAAGGGCTGGAGACCCAGTACTTC

clone_size: once
j_call: TRBJ2-3
v_call: TRBV7-3
cdr3_length: 15
d_call: -
cdr3_aa: CASSLIAASTDTQYF
cdr3_nt: TGTGCCAGCAGCTTAATTGCCGCTAGCACAGATACGCAGTATTTT

clone_size: once
j_call: TRBJ2-2
v_call: TRBV28
cdr3_length: 14
d_call: -
cdr3_aa: CASSFISGTGELFF
cdr3_nt: TGTGCCAGCAGTTTTATCTCGGGGACCGGGGAGCTGTTTTTT

clone_size: -
j_call: TRBJ2-1
v_call: TRBV7-2
cdr3_length: 11
d_call: -
cdr3_aa: CASSLGNEQFF
cdr3_nt: TGTGCCAGCAGCTTAGGCAATGAGCAGTTCTTC

clone_size: -
j_call: TRBJ2-5
v_call: TRBV4-2
cdr3_length: 14
d_call: -
cdr3_aa: CASSPLSWEETQYF
cdr3_nt: TGTGCCAGCAGCCCCCTATCGTGGGAGGAGACCCAGTACTTC

clone_size: -
j_call: TRBJ2-3
v_call: TRBV7-9
cdr3_length: 15
d_call: -
cdr3_aa: CASSFGTAIEDTQYF
cdr3_nt: TGTGCCAGCAGCTTCGGAACGGCGATTGAAGATACGCAGTATTTT

clone_size: once
j_call: TRBJ2-2
v_call: TRBV9
cdr3_length: 15
d_call: -
cdr3_aa: CASSEGGANTGELFF
cdr3_nt: TGTGCCAGCAGCGAGGGCGGGGCGAACACCGGGGAGCTGTTTTTT

clone_size: once
j_call: TRBJ2-3
v_call: TRBV19
cdr3_length: 15
d_call: TRBD2
cdr3_aa: CASSILAGGQDTQYF
cdr3_nt: TGTGCCAGTAGTATCCTAGCGGGAGGGCAGGATACGCAGTATTTT

clone_size: -
j_call: TRBJ2-3
v_call: TRBV7-9
cdr3_length: 14
d_call: TRBD2
cdr3_aa: CASSQSGTTDTQYF
cdr3_nt: TGTGCCAGCAGCCAGAGCGGGACTACAGATACGCAGTATTTT